Listed here are 15 T cell receptor beta chains from one sample, sequenced in a study of beta chain features in type 1 diabetes. No antigens are known for them. Study-level results: Across all four CD4+ subsets, people with type 1 diabetes showed modestly shorter TCRB CDR3s.

The isolated RNA, all of it, was reverse transcribed, so expressed TCRB transcripts were what got sequenced. Here immunoSEQ multiplex PCR was the method, and the copy in TCRdb shows in-frame clones only, minus some. The table lists about 270,000 clones, approximately 14% of them singletons, with around 0.016% in the top ten. The sequenced sample consisted of naive CD4+ T cells from blood. These receptors originate from a man aged 25-45 years with type 1 diabetes.

This clone appeared a few times. The chain couples TRBV7-2 to TRBJ1-2; 7 bases line up with TRBD1. Germline V gene lookup returns CDR1 SGHTA and CDR2 FQGNSA. The trim removed 5 bases at V and 7 bases at J, leaving 4 bases unmatched. This CDR3 spans 12 amino acids. The CDR3 nucleotides are TGTGCCAGCAGCGTTGACAGGGTTGGCTACACCTTC. Amino acid sequence: CASSVDRVGYTF.

In this sample, this clone turned up a few times. The CDR3 bases are TGTGCCAGCAGCCCAGATCCAGGGGCCAACGTCCTGACTTTC. It yields the protein CASSPDPGANVLTF. The genes are TRBV7-9 and TRBJ2-6; D uncertain. V lost 5 bases and J lost 4, with 9 bases in between. The CDR3 extends over 14 amino acids. CDR1 is SEHNR, CDR2 FQNEAQ, per germline (reference sequence).

This clone appeared a few times. The CDR3 DNA is TGTGCCAGCAGCATACAGGGGCTTAGCAATCAGCCCCAGCATTTT. This codes for CASSIQGLSNQPQHF. The V and J genes are TRBV7-2 and TRBJ1-5, with 7 bases that match TRBD1. V lost 5 bases to trimming and J lost 0 bases; unmatched junction nucleotides: 4. This CDR3 has 15 residues. Looked up from germline, CDR1 is SGHTA and CDR2 is FQGNSA.

The chain carries TRBV5-1 and TRBJ1-2; the match to TRBD1 covers 7 bases. The trim removed 2 bases at V and 4 bases at J, leaving 8 bases unmatched. In germline, CDR1 is SGHRS, CDR2 YFSETQ. The CDR3 consists of 15 residues. The CDR3 nucleotides read TGCGCCAGCAGCTTCGCCGGGGACAGCTTCTATGGCTACACCTTC. Translating it yields CASSFAGDSFYGYTF. Full variable domain (remainder filled in from reference TRBV5-1 and TRBJ1-2): KAGVTQTPRYLIKTRGQQVTLSCSPISGHRSVSWYQQTPGQGLQFLFEYFSETQRNKGNFPGRFSGRQFSNSRSEMNVSTLELGDSALYLCASSFAGDSFYGYTFGSGTRLTVV.

This sequence joins TRBV30 and TRBJ2-6, with D possibly matching TRBD2 (5 bases). CDR1 is GTSNPN and CDR2 is SVGIG in the germline V gene (reference sequence). This CDR3 region has 19 residues. V lost 2 bases and J lost 3, with 23 bases in between. The CDR3 DNA reads as TGTGCCTGGAGTTCTCTCCCTAGCCATCCCGAGTATGGGGCCAACGTCCTGACTTTC. This translates into CAWSSLPSHPEYGANVLTF.

This sequence joins TRBV7-8 and TRBJ2-7, with D perhaps matching TRBD1 (6 bases). Trimming removed 3 bases from V and 2 bases from J, with 14 bases in between. Germline-derived CDR1 and CDR2 are SGHVS and FQNEAQ. The CDR3 is 15 amino acids. CDR3 region: CASSFTLQGAYEQYF. CDR3 DNA sequence: TGTGCCAGCAGCTTTACCCTACAGGGAGCCTACGAGCAGTACTTC.

The gene calls are TRBV29-1 and TRBJ2-7; 7 bases agree with TRBD2. The V and J ends lost 6 bases and 2 bases, in that order; junction bases with no gene match: 13. CDR3 length: 15 amino acids. Germline CDR1 SQVTM, CDR2 ANQGSEA. The DNA for the CDR3 is TGCAGCGTACAAAGCGGGGACCTAAACCCCTACGAGCAGTACTTC. Amino acid sequence: CSVQSGDLNPYEQYF.

This chain connects TRBV19 to TRBJ2-1, with 12 bases lining up with TRBD2. The V gene's germline CDR1 is LNHDA and CDR2 SQIVND (reference sequence). Trimming took 3 bases from V and 5 from J; bases not matched to a gene: 14. The CDR3 spans 19 residues. The CDR3 region has the DNA TGTGCCAGTAGTATTGACCTAAGCGAGAGGACTAGCGGGAACAATGAGCAGTTCTTC. Translating gives CASSIDLSERTSGNNEQFF.

The V call is TRBV9, the J call TRBJ2-3, with D tentatively TRBD1 (6 bases). Trimming cost V 3 bases and J 2 bases, with 13 bases left between them. Germline V CDR1 and CDR2: SGDLS, YYNGEE. There are 15 residues in the CDR3. DNA of the CDR3: TGTGCCAGCAGCGGTAGGGGACAAATCACAGATACGCAGTATTTT. It encodes CASSGRGQITDTQYF.

The V call is TRBV7-3, the J call TRBJ2-1, with D maybe TRBD2 (7 bases). The CDR3 covers 16 residues. Trimming shortened V by 2 bases and J by 0 bases, and 11 bases separated the two germline ends. The germline gives CDR1 SGHTA, CDR2 FQGTGA. CDR3 DNA: TGTGCCAGCAGCTTAGCGGGGGCGAGCTCCTACAATGAGCAGTTCTTC. Its translation: CASSLAGASSYNEQFF.

This clone was counted between two and nine times. The rearrangement links TRBV19 to TRBJ2-1; TRBD2 agrees at 9 bases. CDR1 LNHDA and CDR2 SQIVND come from the germline V gene (reference sequence). This CDR3 has 17 amino acids. The J segment lost 9 bases and the V segment lost 3 bases, leaving 15 bases of the junction unmatched. The CDR3 is CASSIIGRLAGKGEQFF. CDR3 sequence (DNA): TGTGCCAGTAGTATTATCGGGCGGCTAGCGGGAAAGGGTGAGCAGTTCTTC.

The V and J genes are TRBV5-1 and TRBJ1-1; D gene unclear. CDR3 length: 13 residues. CDR1 is SGHRS and CDR2 is YFSETQ in the germline V gene. Trimming shortened V by 0 bases and J by 5 bases, and 8 bases separated the two germline ends. The CDR3 spells CASSLERGTEAFF. Written as DNA, the CDR3 is TGCGCCAGCAGCTTGGAGCGTGGAACTGAAGCTTTCTTT.

The chain carries TRBV7-9 and TRBJ1-1; 9 bases align to TRBD1. Germline CDR1 and CDR2: SEHNR and FQNEAQ (reference sequence). The CDR3 loop spans 15 amino acids. After removal of 5 bases from V and 2 bases from J, the junction contained 6 bases not matched to a gene. Written as DNA, the CDR3 is TGTGCCAGCAGCAGGGACAGGGCCGGTAACACTGAAGCTTTCTTT. It translates to CASSRDRAGNTEAFF.

This clone occurred a few times. This chain links TRBV6-5 with TRBJ2-7, with D possibly being TRBD2 (5 bases). V was cut by 1 base and J by 0 bases, with 10 bases left in between. The CDR3 loop spans 15 amino acids. Germline V CDR1 and CDR2: MNHEY, SVGAGI. The CDR3, as DNA: TGTGCCAGCAGTTACTTTGGACGGGACTCCTACGAGCAGTACTTC. Its translation: CASSYFGRDSYEQYF.

There are a few counts of this clone. The chain is built from TRBV5-1 and TRBJ2-1; D unresolved. The germline V gene encodes CDR1 SGHRS and CDR2 YFSETQ. The CDR3 runs 14 residues. Trimming removed 0 bases at V and 6 bases at J, with 10 bases between. The CDR3 reads CASSLVPDFNEQFF. In nucleotides, the CDR3 is TGCGCCAGCAGCTTGGTCCCAGACTTCAATGAGCAGTTCTTC.